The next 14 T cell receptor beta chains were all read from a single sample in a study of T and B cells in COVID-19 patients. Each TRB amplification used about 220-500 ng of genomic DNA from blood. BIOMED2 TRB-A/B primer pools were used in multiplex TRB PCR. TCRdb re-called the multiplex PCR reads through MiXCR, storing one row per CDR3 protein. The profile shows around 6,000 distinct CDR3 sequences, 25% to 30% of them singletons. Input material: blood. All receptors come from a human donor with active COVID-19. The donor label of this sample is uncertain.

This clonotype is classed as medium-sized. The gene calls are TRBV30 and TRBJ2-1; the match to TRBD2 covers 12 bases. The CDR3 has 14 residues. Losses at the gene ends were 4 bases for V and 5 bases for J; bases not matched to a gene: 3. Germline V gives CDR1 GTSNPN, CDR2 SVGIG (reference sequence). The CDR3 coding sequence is TGTGCCTGGACCCGACTAGCGGGAGACAATGAGCAGTTCTTC. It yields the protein CAWTRLAGDNEQFF. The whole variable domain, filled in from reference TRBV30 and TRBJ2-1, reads SQTIHQWPATLVQPVGSPLSLECTVEGTSNPNLYWYRQAAGRGLQLLFYSVGIGQISSEVPQNLSASRPQDRQFILSSKKLLLSDSGFYLCAWTRLAGDNEQFFGPGTRLTVL.

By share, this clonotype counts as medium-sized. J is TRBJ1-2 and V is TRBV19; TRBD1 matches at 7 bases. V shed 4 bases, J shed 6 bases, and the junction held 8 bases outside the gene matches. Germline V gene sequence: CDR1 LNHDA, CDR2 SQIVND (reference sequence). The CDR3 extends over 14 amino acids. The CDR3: CASSTPRTGHGYTF. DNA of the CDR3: TGTGCCAGTAGTACACCAAGGACAGGCCATGGCTACACCTTC.

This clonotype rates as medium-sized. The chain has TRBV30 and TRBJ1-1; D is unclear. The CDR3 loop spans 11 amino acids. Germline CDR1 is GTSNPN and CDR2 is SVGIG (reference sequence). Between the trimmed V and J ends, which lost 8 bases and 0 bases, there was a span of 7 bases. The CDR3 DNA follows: TGTGCCCAATACCTGAACACTGAAGCTTTCTTT. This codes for CAQYLNTEAFF.

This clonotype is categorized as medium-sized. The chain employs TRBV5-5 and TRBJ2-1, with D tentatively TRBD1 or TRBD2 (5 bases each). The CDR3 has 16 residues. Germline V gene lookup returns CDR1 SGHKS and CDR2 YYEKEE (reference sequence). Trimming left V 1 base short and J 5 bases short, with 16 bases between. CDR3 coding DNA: TGTGCCAGCAGCTTGTTAATGGGACCCTTAAACAATGAGCAGTTCTTC. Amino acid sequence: CASSLLMGPLNNEQFF.

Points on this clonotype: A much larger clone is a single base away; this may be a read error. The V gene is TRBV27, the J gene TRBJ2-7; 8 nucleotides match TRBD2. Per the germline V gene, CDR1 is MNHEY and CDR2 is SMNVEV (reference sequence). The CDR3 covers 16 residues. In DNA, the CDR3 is TGTGCCAACAGTTTACAGAACAGCGGGAGATCCTCCGAGCAGTACTTC. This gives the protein CANSLQNSGRSSEQYF.

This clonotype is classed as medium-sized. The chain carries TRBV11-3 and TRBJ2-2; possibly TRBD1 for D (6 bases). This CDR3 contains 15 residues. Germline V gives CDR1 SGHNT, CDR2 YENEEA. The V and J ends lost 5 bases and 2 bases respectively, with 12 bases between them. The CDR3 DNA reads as TGTGCCAGCAGCCCCTACAGGGTTAACACCGGGGAGCTGTTTTTT. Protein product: CASSPYRVNTGELFF.

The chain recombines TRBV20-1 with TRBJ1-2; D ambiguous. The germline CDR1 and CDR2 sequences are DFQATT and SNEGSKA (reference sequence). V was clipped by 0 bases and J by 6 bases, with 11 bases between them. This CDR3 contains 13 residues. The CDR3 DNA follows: TGCAGTGCTAGAGAACGGGCAGAAAATGGCTACACCTTC. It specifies CSARERAENGYTF.

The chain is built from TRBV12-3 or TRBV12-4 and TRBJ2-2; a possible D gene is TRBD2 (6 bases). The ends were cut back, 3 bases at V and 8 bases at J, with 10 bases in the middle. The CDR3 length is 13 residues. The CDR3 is CASSLGLLGELFF. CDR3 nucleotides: TGTGCCAGCAGTTTGGGACTCCTTGGGGAGCTGTTTTTT.

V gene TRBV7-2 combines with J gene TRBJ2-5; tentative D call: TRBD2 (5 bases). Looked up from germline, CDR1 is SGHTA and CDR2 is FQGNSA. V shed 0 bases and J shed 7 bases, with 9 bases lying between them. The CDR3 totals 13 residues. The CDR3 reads CASSLAPAGTQYF. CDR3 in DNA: TGTGCCAGCAGCTTAGCGCCGGCGGGGACCCAGTACTTC.

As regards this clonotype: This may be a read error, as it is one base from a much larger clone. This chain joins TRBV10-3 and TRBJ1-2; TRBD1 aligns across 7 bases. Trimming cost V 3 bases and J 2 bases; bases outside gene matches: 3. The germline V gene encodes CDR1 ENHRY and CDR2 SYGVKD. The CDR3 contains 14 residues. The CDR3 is CAISDVGQNYGYTF. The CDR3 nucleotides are TGTGCCATCAGTGATGTGGGACAGAACTATGGCTACACCTTC.

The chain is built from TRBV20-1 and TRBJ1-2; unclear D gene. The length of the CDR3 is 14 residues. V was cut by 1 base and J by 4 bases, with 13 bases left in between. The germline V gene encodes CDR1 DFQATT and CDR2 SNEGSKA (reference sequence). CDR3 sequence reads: CSARGGLRAYGYTF. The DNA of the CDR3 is TGCAGTGCTAGAGGAGGGTTGAGGGCCTATGGCTACACCTTC.

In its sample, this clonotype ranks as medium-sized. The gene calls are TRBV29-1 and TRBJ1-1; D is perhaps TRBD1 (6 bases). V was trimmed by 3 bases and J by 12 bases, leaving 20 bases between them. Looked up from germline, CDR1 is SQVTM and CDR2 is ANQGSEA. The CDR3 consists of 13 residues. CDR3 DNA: TGCAGCGTTGATACAGTACAGGGAGGTAACACTTTCTTT. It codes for CSVDTVQGGNTFF.

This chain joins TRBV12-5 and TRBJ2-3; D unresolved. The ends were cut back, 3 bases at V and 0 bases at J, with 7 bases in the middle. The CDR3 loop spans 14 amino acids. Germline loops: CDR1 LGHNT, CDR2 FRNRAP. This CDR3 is CASGFGESTDTQYF. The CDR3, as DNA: TGTGCTAGTGGTTTTGGAGAGAGCACAGATACGCAGTATTTT. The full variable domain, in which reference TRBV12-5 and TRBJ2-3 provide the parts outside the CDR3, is DARVTQTPRHKVTEMGQEVTMRCQPILGHNTVFWYRQTMMQGLELLAYFRNRAPLDDSGMPKDRFSAEMPDATLATLKIQPSEPRDSAVYFCASGFGESTDTQYFGPGTRLTVL.

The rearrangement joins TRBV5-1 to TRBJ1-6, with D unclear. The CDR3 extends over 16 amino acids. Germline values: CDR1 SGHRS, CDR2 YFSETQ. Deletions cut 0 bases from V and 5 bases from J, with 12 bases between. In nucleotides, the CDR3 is TGCGCCAGCAGCTTGGCCGGGCCAGAGAATAATTCACCCCTCCACTTT. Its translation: CASSLAGPENNSPLHF.